Listed below are T cell receptor beta chains from one sample, sequenced in a study of human T cells and chemical hapten exposure. TCRdb processed the RACE reads anew with MiXCR; each CDR3 protein has one entry. The sample includes some 170,000 distinct CDR3 sequences, 25% to 35% seen only once; the top ten take about 2.1%. This specimen consisted of whole blood, obtained in connection with sensitization to the hapten diphenylcyclopropenone (DPC). All receptors derive from a young woman with alopecia areata. Some clones in this sample may be carry-over from other donors' samples. Both conserved end residues are part of each CDR3. D genes are given only for firm matches.

>14|TRBV29-1|.|TRBJ1-3
CSVPGEGTGNTIYF
>14|TRBV4-1|TRBD1|TRBJ2-7
CASSQTGGGYEQYF
>12|TRBV7-9|.|TRBJ2-2
CASPSITGELFF
>14|TRBV6-5|.|TRBJ2-7
CASSSGTAAYEQYF
>13|TRBV24-1|.|TRBJ2-3
CATSDLDPDTQYF
>15|TRBV4-2|.|TRBJ2-3
CASSQGEGPTDTQYF
>14|TRBV11-2|.|TRBJ2-7
CASSLVLEGGEQYF
>14|TRBV25-1|TRBD1|TRBJ2-1
CASSGTGKDNEQFF
>13|TRBV29-1|TRBD1|TRBJ2-2
CSVRDRTTGELFF
>16|TRBV7-2|.|TRBJ2-7
CASSETGFLVGAEQYF